The source of this T cell receptor (beta chain) is a study of T-cell memory formation after mild COVID-19 (dated by TCRdb to the early 2020s). With regard to the full study: Most TCR sequence clusters were specific to one of the two donors. The cohort was made up of two young adult volunteers, one female and one male, who were previously healthy. In two donors, T-cell clones that expanded and contracted after mild COVID-19 were tracked by sequencing TCRalpha and TCRbeta repertoires over time.

Turning to this clonotype: Its antigen remains unidentified. Base qualities were left out, and no much larger clone turns up one base away.

Results the study describes overall, beyond this receptor: Some responding clones were found in pre-infection memory, which suggests that pre-existing cross-reactive memory T cells took part in the SARS-CoV-2 response. SARS-CoV-2 specificity was not confirmed for the second-wave clones peaking on day 37. From day 15 to 85, contracting clones showed balanced CD4/CD8 phenotypes, whereas a second wave of clones that expanded from day 15 to 37 leaned towards CD4+. Contracting CD4+ clones were found mainly in CM and EM memory subsets, while CD8+ clones were enriched in EMRA. Only a couple of mild cases were covered in the study, and larger cohorts including severe cases with pre-infection samples were considered necessary.

PBMCs were isolated by Ficoll-Paque density gradient centrifugation. The instrument was an Illumina NovaSeq 6000. cDNA libraries for TCRalpha and TCRbeta were prepared by 5'RACE using constant-segment primers, with sample barcodes and unique molecular identifiers added. RNA was extracted from every sample with Trizol reagent. Amplification of the libraries took two PCR steps, and the second step added a second sample barcode plus Illumina TruSeq adapters. Sequencing of the libraries was done on an Illumina NovaSeq, producing 2 x 150 bp paired-end reads. In the original analysis: The reads were demultiplexed and collapsed into UMI-guided consensus sequences using migec v1.2.7. Using mixcr v2.1.11, UMI consensuses were aligned to TRA and TRB V and J templates and then assembled into clonotypes. Expanded or contracted clonotypes were those called significant by both edgeR and NoisET, with noise models trained on biological replicates. edgeR calls used a false discovery rate-adjusted p below 0.01 and a log2 fold-change threshold of 1. As an exploratory analysis of dynamics, PCA with hierarchical clustering was applied to max-normalized trajectories of the 1000 most abundant clonotypes. The CD4 or CD8 phenotype of responding clones was assigned using the separately sequenced CD4+ and CD8+ repertoires. TCRdb redid the processing of the public reads, applying fastp at Q25 and MiXCR, and retained in-frame beta chains. Entries that share a CDR3 protein sequence are merged under the most common genes and DNA. V and J calls and clone size were set by TCRdb, not the authors. The sample table holds some 350,000 distinct CDR3 sequences, of which around 15% were seen once. More than 20% of the sample rests with the top ten.

Looking up the germline V gene yields CDR1 SQVTM and CDR2 ANQGSEA. The CDR3 numbers 12 residues from cysteine through phenylalanine. Just the 36-base CDR3 DNA is kept, in frame starting at base 1. The trim is 6 bases for V and 5 bases for J, with a gap of 13 bases between the germline ends. The clonotype originates from a man aged 18 to 35 who had mild COVID-19 (a few samples of this study predate the infection). The sample titles of this study are shuffled in the database, so cell type and time point are left out; the donor was told from shared clones. Recombination joined TRBV29-1 with TRBJ1-1; D gene: possibly TRBD1, on 6 matching bases. The sample comprised PBMCs or a T cell subset sorted from them (not recorded which). The CDR3: CSVQIGQTEAFF. Here is the DNA: TGCAGCGTCCAGATAGGACAGACTGAAGCTTTCTTT.